This TCR beta chain was found in a study of regulatory T cells in long-lasting Graves disease. As to time point: newly diagnosed GD, antithyroid drugs for less than 3 months. Researchers made the TCR library from RNA that was extracted from PBMCs. The peripheral blood volume drawn was approximately 9 milliliters, and it was collected into EDTA tubes. Study-level results: Persistent disease samples used TRBV28, TRBJ1-2 and TRBJ2-5 preferentially.

Germline CDR1 LGHDT, CDR2 YNNKEL (reference sequence). The CDR3 is 18 amino acids. V lost 0 bases and J lost 1, with 18 bases in between. This clonotype was counted at least ten times. As yet, its antigen is unknown. Building of the TCR beta libraries involved iRepertoire HTBI primers and Arm-PCR of CDR3 regions. One entry per CDR3 protein, called by TCRdb with MiXCR from the multiplex PCR reads. The table records 400,000 to 500,000 distinct CDR3 sequences, roughly 17% of them present only once. The data were also submitted as part of a second study, on T cells in Graves' hyperthyroidism and ophthalmopathy. As that study records: Pregnant or lactating patients were excluded, as were those with uncontrolled infection or other autoimmune disease. A model built on 13 V-J features separated ophthalmopathy from stable hyperthyroidism.

V gene TRBV3-1 combines with J gene TRBJ1-2, with D perhaps matching TRBD1 (5 bases). This specimen was peripheral blood mononuclear cells (PBMCs), taken at new diagnosis, from a patient treated with antithyroid drugs. The TCR sequence derives from a woman aged 25 to 39 with Graves disease. The CDR3 loop reads CASSQELSSGGLNYGYTF. DNA of the CDR3: TGTGCCAGCAGCCAAGAGTTGTCCTCGGGGGGTCTTAACTATGGCTACACCTTC.